This entry is about one T cell receptor beta chain. Sequenced by immunoSEQ multiplex PCR; TCRdb stores in-frame clones only, minus some. The sample shows fewer than 90,000 clones, approximately 94% of them seen only once. The source of the sample is a study of technical replicates of blood from a handful of donors. Germline trimming cut 6 bases from V and 6 bases from J; bases unmatched to any gene: 8. This CDR3 contains 14 residues. Germline V CDR1 and CDR2: SGHRS, YFSETQ. The receptor was derived from a human donor in good health. Sequencing was performed on T cells isolated from PBMCs. This chain connects TRBV5-1 to TRBJ2-2; 7 nucleotides line up with TRBD1. The CDR3 bases are TGCGCCAGCAACACAGGGGATTGGGCCGGGGAGCTGTTTTTT. Translation gives CASNTGDWAGELFF.